Described below is a single T cell receptor (beta chain) sequence and its context. Its specificity is unknown. This record belongs to a study of blood T cells in healthy people across ages. Study-level background: Researchers report that template switching captured about one barcoded beta molecule per two T cells.

V lost 5 bases to trimming and J lost 0 bases; unmatched junction nucleotides: 6. Germline V gives CDR1 KGHSH, CDR2 LQKENI. This CDR3 is 15 amino acids long. Study results and caveats: It was not possible, with unsorted PBMCs, to conclusively compare naive and antigen-experienced cells. Diversity figures based on one million T cells were deemed too low.

Alongside a J-beta primer mix, a sample-barcoded 5' primer served in a second PCR lasting roughly 6 to 11 cycles. Each cDNA molecule was tagged by a template-switch adaptor with 12 random nucleotides. TCRdb recomputed calls from the 5' RACE reads with MiXCR, one row per CDR3 protein. The sample has about 1,400,000 distinct CDR3 sequences; 42% are singletons. The sequenced sample was blood. This receptor was identified in a woman aged 18-30 years in good health. The V call is TRBV18, the J call TRBJ1-1; TRBD1 aligns across 7 bases. The DNA for the CDR3 is TGTGCCAGCTCAACGGACAGGTCCATGAACACTGAAGCTTTCTTT. Its translation: CASSTDRSMNTEAFF.